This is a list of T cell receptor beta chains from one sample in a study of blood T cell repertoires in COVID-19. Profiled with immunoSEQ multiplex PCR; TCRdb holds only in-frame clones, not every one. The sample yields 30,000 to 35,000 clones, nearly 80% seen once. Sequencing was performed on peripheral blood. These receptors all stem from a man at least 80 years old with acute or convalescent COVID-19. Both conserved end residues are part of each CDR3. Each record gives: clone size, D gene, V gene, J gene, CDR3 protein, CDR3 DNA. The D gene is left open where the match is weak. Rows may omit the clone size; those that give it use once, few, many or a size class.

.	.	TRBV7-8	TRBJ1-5	CASSLALGQNQPQHF	TGTGCCAGCAGCTTAGCGCTAGGTCAAAATCAGCCCCAGCATTTT
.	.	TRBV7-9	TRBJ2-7	CASSLGGPLGEQYF	TGTGCCAGCAGCCTAGGGGGGCCCCTCGGCGAGCAGTACTTC
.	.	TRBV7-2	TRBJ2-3	CASSPLVGDTQYF	TGTGCCAGCAGCCCACTTGTCGGAGATACGCAGTATTTT
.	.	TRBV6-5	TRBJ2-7	CASRGLDTYEQYF	TGTGCCAGCAGGGGCCTTGATACCTACGAGCAGTACTTC
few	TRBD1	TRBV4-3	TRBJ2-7	CASSQDMGQGSYEQYF	TGCGCCAGCAGCCAAGATATGGGACAGGGCTCCTACGAGCAGTACTTC
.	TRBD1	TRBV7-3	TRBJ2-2	CASSLTQDRALTGELFF	TGTGCCAGCAGCTTAACCCAGGACAGGGCCCTCACCGGGGAGCTGTTTTTT
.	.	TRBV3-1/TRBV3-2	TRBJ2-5	CASSYTSRETQYF	TGTGCCAGCAGCTACACTAGCAGAGAGACCCAGTACTTC
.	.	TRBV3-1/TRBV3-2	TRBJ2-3	CASSPPSGTQYF	TGTGCCAGCAGCCCTCCCTCGGGTACGCAGTATTTT
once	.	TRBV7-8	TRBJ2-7	CASSLSGTRNPYEQYF	TGTGCCAGCAGCTTATCCGGGACTCGAAACCCCTACGAGCAGTACTTC
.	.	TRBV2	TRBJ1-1	CASNRESNTEAFF	TGTGCCAGTAACCGGGAGTCGAACACTGAAGCTTTCTTT
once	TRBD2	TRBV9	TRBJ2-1	CASSVNLRDYLFF	TGTGCCAGCAGCGTAAACCTCCGGGACTACCTGTTCTTC
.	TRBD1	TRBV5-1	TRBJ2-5	CASSIGQGNYQETQYF	TGCGCCAGCAGCATAGGACAGGGGAATTACCAAGAGACCCAGTACTTC
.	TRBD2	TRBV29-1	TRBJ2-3	CSGGGGPDTQYF	TGCAGCGGCGGGGGGGGCCCAGATACGCAGTATTTT
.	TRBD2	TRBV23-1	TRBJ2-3	CASSQSWASGVGDTQYF	TGCGCCAGCAGTCAATCGTGGGCTAGCGGGGTGGGAGATACGCAGTATTTT
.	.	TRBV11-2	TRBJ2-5	CASSLEQGSETQYF	TGTGCCAGCAGCTTAGAACAGGGATCAGAGACCCAGTACTTC
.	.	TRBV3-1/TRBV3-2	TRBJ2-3	CASSPQSTDTQYF	TGTGCCAGCAGCCCACAGAGCACAGATACGCAGTATTTT
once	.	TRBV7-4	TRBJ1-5	CASSLNRDIDSNQPQHF	TGTGCCAGCAGCCTAAACCGGGACATCGATAGCAATCAGCCCCAGCATTTT
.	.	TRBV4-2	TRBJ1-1	CASSQAVPHTEAFF	TGTGCCAGCAGCCAAGCAGTTCCTCACACTGAAGCTTTCTTT
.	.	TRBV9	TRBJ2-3	CASSVDSEHTDTQYF	TGTGCCAGCAGCGTAGATAGCGAACACACAGATACGCAGTATTTT
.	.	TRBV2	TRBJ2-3	CASSERAGGTDTQYF	TGTGCCAGCAGTGAAAGGGCAGGGGGCACAGATACGCAGTATTTT
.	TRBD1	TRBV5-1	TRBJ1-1	CASSLPTGVAAEAFF	TGCGCCAGCAGCTTGCCGACAGGGGTAGCCGCTGAAGCTTTCTTT
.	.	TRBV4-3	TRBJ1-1	CASSQDPRMNTEAFF	TGCGCCAGCAGCCAAGATCCCCGTATGAACACTGAAGCTTTCTTT
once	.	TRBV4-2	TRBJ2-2	CASSQKGGVNTGELFF	TGTGCCAGCAGCCAAAAAGGCGGGGTCAACACCGGGGAGCTGTTTTTT
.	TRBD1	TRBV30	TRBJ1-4	CASLPASEGAYEKLFF	TGTGCCTCACTACCCGCCTCCGAGGGGGCTTATGAAAAACTGTTTTTT
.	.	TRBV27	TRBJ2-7	CASSLSQGHYEQYF	TGTGCCAGCAGTTTATCCCAGGGACACTACGAGCAGTACTTC
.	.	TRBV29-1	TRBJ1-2	CSVDLKTGLTNYGYTF	TGCAGCGTTGACCTAAAAACAGGGCTTACTAACTATGGCTACACCTTC
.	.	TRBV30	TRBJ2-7	CAWSVTGAYEQYF	TGTGCCTGGAGTGTAACGGGGGCCTACGAGCAGTACTTC
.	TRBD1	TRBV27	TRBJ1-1	CASSIYGTAVNTEAFF	TGTGCCAGCAGTATCTACGGGACAGCCGTTAACACTGAAGCTTTCTTT
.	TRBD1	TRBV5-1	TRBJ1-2	CASSLGTGNYGYTF	TGCGCCAGCAGCTTAGGGACAGGGAACTATGGCTACACCTTC
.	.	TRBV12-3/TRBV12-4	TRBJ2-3	CASSRTRTDTQYF	TGTGCCAGCAGTAGGACTCGCACAGATACGCAGTATTTT
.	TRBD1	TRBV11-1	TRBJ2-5	CASSPKDRAEETQYF	TGTGCCAGCAGCCCGAAGGACAGGGCAGAAGAGACCCAGTACTTC
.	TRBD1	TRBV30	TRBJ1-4	CAWSNRDRGGEKLFF	TGTGCCTGGAGTAACCGGGACAGGGGAGGGGAAAAACTGTTTTTT
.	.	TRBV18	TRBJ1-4	CASSPGLGAEKLFF	TGTGCCAGCTCACCAGGCTTAGGAGCTGAAAAACTGTTTTTT
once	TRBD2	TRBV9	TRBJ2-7	CASSVEGGSGREQYF	TGTGCCAGCAGCGTAGAGGGCGGGAGCGGTCGCGAGCAGTACTTC